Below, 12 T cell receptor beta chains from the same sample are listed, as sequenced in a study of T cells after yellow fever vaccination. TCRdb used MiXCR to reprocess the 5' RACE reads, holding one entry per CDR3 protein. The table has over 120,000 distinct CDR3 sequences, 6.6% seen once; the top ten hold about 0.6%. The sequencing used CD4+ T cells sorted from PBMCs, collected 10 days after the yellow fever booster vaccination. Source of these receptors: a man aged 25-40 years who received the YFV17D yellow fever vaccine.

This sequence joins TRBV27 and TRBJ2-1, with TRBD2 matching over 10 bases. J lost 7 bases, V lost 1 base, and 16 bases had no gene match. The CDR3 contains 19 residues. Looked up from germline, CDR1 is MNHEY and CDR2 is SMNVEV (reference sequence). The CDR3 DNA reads TGTGCCAGCAGTTTATTAGGGGGACGTGGGACTAGCGCCCCAAATGAGCAGTTCTTC. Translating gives CASSLLGGRGTSAPNEQFF.

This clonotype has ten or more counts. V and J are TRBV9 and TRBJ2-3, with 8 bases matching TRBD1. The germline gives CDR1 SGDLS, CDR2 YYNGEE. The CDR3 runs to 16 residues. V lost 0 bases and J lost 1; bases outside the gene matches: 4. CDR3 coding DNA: TGTGCCAGCAGCGTAGGTCAGGGGGCGGGCACAGATACGCAGTATTTT. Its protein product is CASSVGQGAGTDTQYF.

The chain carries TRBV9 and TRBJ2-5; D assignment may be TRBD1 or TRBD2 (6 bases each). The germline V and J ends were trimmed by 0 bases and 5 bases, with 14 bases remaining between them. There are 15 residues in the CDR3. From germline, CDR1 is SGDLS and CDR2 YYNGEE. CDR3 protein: CASSVASTGRETQYF. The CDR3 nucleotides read TGTGCCAGCAGCGTAGCCTCTACAGGGAGGGAGACCCAGTACTTC. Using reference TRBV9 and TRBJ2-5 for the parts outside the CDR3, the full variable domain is DSGVTQTPKHLITATGQRVTLRCSPRSGDLSVYWYQQSLDQGLQFLIQYYNGEERAKGNILERFSAQQFPDLHSELNLSSLELGDSALYFCASSVASTGRETQYFGPGTRLLVL.

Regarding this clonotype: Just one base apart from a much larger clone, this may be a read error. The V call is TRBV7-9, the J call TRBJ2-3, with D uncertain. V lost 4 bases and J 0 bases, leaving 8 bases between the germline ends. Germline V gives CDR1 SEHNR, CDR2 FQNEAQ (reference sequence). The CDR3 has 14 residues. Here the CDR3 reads CASSSWSSTDTQYF. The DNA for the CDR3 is TGTGCCAGCAGCTCATGGAGTAGCACAGATACGCAGTATTTT.

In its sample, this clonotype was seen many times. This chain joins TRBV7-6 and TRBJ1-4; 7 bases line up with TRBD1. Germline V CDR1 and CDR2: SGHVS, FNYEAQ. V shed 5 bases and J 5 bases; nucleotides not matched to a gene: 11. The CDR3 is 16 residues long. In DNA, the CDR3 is TGTGCCAGCAGCCCCGCTTTGGACAGGCGGAATGAAAAACTGTTTTTT. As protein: CASSPALDRRNEKLFF.

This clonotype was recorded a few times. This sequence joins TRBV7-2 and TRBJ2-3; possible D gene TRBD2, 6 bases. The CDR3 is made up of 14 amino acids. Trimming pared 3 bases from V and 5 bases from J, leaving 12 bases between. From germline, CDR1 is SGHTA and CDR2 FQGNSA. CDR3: CASSFSEGLDTQYF. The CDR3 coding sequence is TGTGCCAGCAGCTTTTCGGAGGGGTTAGATACGCAGTATTTT.

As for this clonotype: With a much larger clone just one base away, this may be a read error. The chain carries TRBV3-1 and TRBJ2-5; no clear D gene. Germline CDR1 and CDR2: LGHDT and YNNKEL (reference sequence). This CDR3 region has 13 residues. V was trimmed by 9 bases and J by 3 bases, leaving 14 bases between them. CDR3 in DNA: TGTGCCAGTCGGCCGAGACCCAAAGAGACCCAGTACTTC. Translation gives CASRPRPKETQYF.

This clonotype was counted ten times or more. As DNA, the CDR3 is TGCAGTGCTAGAGATACCGGGACACGGTACAATGAGCAGTTCTTC. It translates to CSARDTGTRYNEQFF. The J gene is TRBJ2-1, the V gene TRBV20-1, with D possibly TRBD1 on 6 matching bases. The germline CDR1 and CDR2 sequences are DFQATT and SNEGSKA (reference sequence). The length of the CDR3 is 15 residues. Between the trimmed V and J ends, which lost 0 bases and 4 bases, there was a span of 13 bases.

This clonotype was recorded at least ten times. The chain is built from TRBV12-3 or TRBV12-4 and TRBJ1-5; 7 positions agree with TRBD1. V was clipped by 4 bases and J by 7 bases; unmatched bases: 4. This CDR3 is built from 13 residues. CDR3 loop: CASSSQTGQPQHF. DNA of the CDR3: TGTGCCAGCAGTTCTCAGACAGGGCAGCCCCAGCATTTT.

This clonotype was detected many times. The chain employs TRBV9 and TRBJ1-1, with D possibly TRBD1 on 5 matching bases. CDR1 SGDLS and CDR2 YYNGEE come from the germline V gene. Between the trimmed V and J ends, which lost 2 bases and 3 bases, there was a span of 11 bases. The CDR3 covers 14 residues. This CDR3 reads CASSVDPGYTEAFF. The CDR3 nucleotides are TGTGCCAGCAGCGTTGACCCAGGGTACACTGAAGCTTTCTTT.

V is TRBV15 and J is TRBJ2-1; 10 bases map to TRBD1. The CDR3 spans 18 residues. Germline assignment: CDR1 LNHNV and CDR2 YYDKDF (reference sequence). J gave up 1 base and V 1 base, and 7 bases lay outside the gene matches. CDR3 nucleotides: TGTGCCACCAGCAGAGGACAGGGGGCGCCGGGTTCCTACAATGAGCAGTTCTTC. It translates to CATSRGQGAPGSYNEQFF.

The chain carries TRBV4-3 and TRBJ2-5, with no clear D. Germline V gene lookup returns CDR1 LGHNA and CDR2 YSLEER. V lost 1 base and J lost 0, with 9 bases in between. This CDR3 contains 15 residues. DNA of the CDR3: TGCGCCAGCAGCCAAGGAGACCGCGACCAAGAGACCCAGTACTTC. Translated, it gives CASSQGDRDQETQYF.